Below, 21 T cell receptor beta chains from the same sample are listed, as sequenced in a study of beta chain features in type 1 diabetes. Their specific antigens are unknown. Study-level points and caveats: There was a moderate but significant shortening of TCRB CDR3s in all four CD4+ subsets of Type 1 diabetes patients.

The sequenced template was cDNA made from the entire isolated RNA. Sequencing was performed with immunoSEQ multiplex PCR; in TCRdb, only in-frame clones are kept and a portion is missing. The data contain around 710,000 clones, roughly an eighth of them singletons. Input material: naive CD4+ T cells from blood. The receptors shown here come from a man younger than 40 with type 1 diabetes.

In its sample, this clone was seen a few times. CDR3 protein: CASSLIQEGGYTF. DNA of the CDR3: TGCGCCAGCAGCTTGATACAGGAGGGTGGCTACACCTTC. The chain has TRBV5-1 and TRBJ1-2; possibly TRBD1 for D (5 bases). The CDR3 covers 13 residues. V shed 1 base and J shed 7 bases, with 11 bases lying between them. Germline lookup yields CDR1 SGHRS and CDR2 YFSETQ.

This chain connects TRBV5-6 to TRBJ1-4; TRBD1 might be the D (6 bases). V dropped 3 bases and J dropped 8 bases, with 23 bases sitting between them. This CDR3 contains 17 residues. Germline assignment: CDR1 SGHDT and CDR2 YYEEEE. In DNA, the CDR3 is TGTGCCAGCAGCTCCGTTAGCCGGGGGCTGATGGGAGAAAAACTGTTTTTT. Translated, it gives CASSSVSRGLMGEKLFF.

J is TRBJ2-7 and V is TRBV10-3; a weak D match, TRBD1 (6 bases). Germline V gene lookup returns CDR1 ENHRY and CDR2 SYGVKD. Trimming shortened V by 6 bases and J by 2 bases, and 14 bases separated the two germline ends. CDR3 size: 14 residues. CDR3 DNA sequence: TGTGCCATCAGACCCCGGGACAATCCCTACGAGCAGTACTTC. This sequence encodes CAIRPRDNPYEQYF.

J is TRBJ2-3 and V is TRBV9; TRBD2 is a possible D gene (6 bases). The ends were cut back, 0 bases at V and 2 bases at J, with 13 bases in the middle. The CDR3 totals 16 residues. The germline V gene has CDR1 SGDLS and CDR2 YYNGEE. Written as DNA, the CDR3 is TGTGCCAGCAGCGTAGTTGGAGGGCACAACACAGATACGCAGTATTTT. This gives the protein CASSVVGGHNTDTQYF.

The table lists this clone with a few counts. The chain uses TRBV7-3 and TRBJ2-1; 7 bases match TRBD1. The V gene's germline CDR1 is SGHTA and CDR2 FQGTGA. Trimming cost V 7 bases and J 5 bases; bases outside gene matches: 5. The CDR3 has 13 residues. The CDR3 DNA reads TGTGCCAGCAAGGGGACAGAAGACAATGAGCAGTTCTTC. Protein: CASKGTEDNEQFF.

V gene TRBV4-2 combines with J gene TRBJ2-5; D might be TRBD1 (6 bases). V dropped 4 bases and J dropped 2 bases, with 11 bases sitting between them. Germline V gene data show CDR1 as LGHNA and CDR2 as YNFKEQ. The CDR3 is 14 amino acids. CDR3: CASSLGTSQETQYF. The CDR3 bases are TGTGCCAGCAGCCTCGGGACATCTCAAGAGACCCAGTACTTC.

This clone was seen a few times. The CDR3 DNA reads TGCGCCAGCAGCCAACCGGGACAGGGCCCGACCGGGGAGCTGTTTTTT. Its translation is CASSQPGQGPTGELFF. The rearrangement joins TRBV4-3 to TRBJ2-2, with 9 bases aligning to TRBD1. This CDR3 is 16 amino acids long. V trimming: 2 bases; J trimming: 5 bases; junction bases outside the gene matches: 6. CDR1 is LGHNA and CDR2 is YSLEER in the germline V gene.

This clone occurred a few times. The rearrangement joins TRBV4-3 to TRBJ1-6; 7 nucleotides line up with TRBD1. CDR1 is LGHNA and CDR2 is YSLEER in the germline V gene. The V segment lost 4 bases and the J segment 9 bases; nucleotides outside the gene matches: 12. The CDR3 has 16 amino acids. This chain's CDR3 is CASSLTPTGLTSPLHF. The CDR3 nucleotides read TGCGCCAGCAGCCTGACGCCGACAGGGTTAACTTCACCCCTCCACTTT.

The V and J genes are TRBV2 and TRBJ2-3; TRBD1 matches at 9 bases. The CDR3 sequence is 17 residues long. The V gene end was trimmed by 7 bases and the J gene end by 2 bases; junction bases not matched to a gene: 13. Germline-derived CDR1 and CDR2 are SNHLY and FYNNEI. CDR3 DNA sequence: TGTGCCAGCACCGCCCGGGACAGGGTTATTACCACAGATACGCAGTATTTT. Encoded protein: CASTARDRVITTDTQYF.

In this sample, this clone turned up a few times. The chain carries TRBV30 and TRBJ1-4; D remains unclear. The V end lost 8 bases, the J end lost 3 bases, and 13 bases lay between the germline ends. Germline V CDR1 and CDR2: GTSNPN, SVGIG (reference sequence). This CDR3 has 13 amino acids. CDR3 amino acids: CAAAEVPNEKLFF. DNA of the CDR3: TGTGCCGCCGCAGAAGTGCCTAATGAAAAACTGTTTTTT.

In its sample, this clone was seen a few times. The DNA of the CDR3 is TGTGCCAGCAGCCTTACAGGGGAATCACCCCTCCACTTT. It yields the protein CASSLTGESPLHF. The chain links TRBV7-8 to TRBJ1-6; 7 nucleotides match TRBD1. CDR3 length: 13 residues. The V gene end was trimmed by 5 bases and the J gene end by 10 bases; junction bases not matched to a gene: 5. CDR1 and CDR2 (germline): SGHVS, FQNEAQ.

The chain employs TRBV7-3 and TRBJ2-3; TRBD2 matches at 12 bases. Trimming cost V 5 bases and J 4 bases; bases outside gene matches: 10. Germline CDR1 and CDR2: SGHTA and FQGTGA. The CDR3 contains 17 residues. The CDR3 reads CASSLRTSGEMSDTQYF. CDR3 coding DNA: TGTGCCAGCAGCCTTCGGACTAGCGGGGAGATGTCAGATACGCAGTATTTT.

This clone has a handful of counts. The chain couples TRBV29-1 to TRBJ1-1; no definite D call. CDR1 is SQVTM, CDR2 ANQGSEA, per germline. Trimming cost V 2 bases and J 5 bases, with 12 bases left between them. The CDR3 sequence is 13 residues long. In nucleotides, the CDR3 is TGCAGCGTTGAATTCACCAGCAAGACTGAAGCTTTCTTT. It specifies CSVEFTSKTEAFF. The variable domain in full, with the rest retrieved from reference TRBV29-1 and TRBJ1-1, is SAVISQKPSRDICQRGTSLTIQCQVDSQVTMMFWYRQQPGQSLTLIATANQGSEATYESGFVIDKFPISRPNLTFSTLTVSNMSPEDSSIYLCSVEFTSKTEAFFGQGTRLTVV.

This clone occurred a few times. The V gene is TRBV7-2, the J gene TRBJ1-1, with D uncertain. Germline CDR1 SGHTA, CDR2 FQGNSA. The CDR3 runs to 15 residues. V lost 7 bases and J 2 bases, leaving 17 bases between the germline ends. DNA for the CDR3: TGTGCCAGCAACCCCGGGCAAGGTCTTAACACTGAAGCTTTCTTT. Encoded protein: CASNPGQGLNTEAFF.

This clone was detected only a few times. The chain uses TRBV11-2 and TRBJ2-1, with 10 bases fitting TRBD2. This CDR3 is built from 17 residues. V was clipped by 1 base and J by 6 bases; unmatched bases: 9. CDR1 is SGHAT and CDR2 is FQNNGV in the germline V gene. The CDR3 spells CASSLVQLAGYVNEQFF. Written as DNA, the CDR3 is TGTGCCAGCAGCTTAGTTCAACTAGCGGGGTATGTCAATGAGCAGTTCTTC.

This clone was counted between two and nine times. V usage is TRBV14 and J usage is TRBJ2-5; D call uncertain. This CDR3 has 13 amino acids. CDR1 is SGHDN and CDR2 is FVKESK in the germline V gene. The V end lost 0 bases, the J end lost 2 bases, and 4 bases lay between the germline ends. The CDR3 here is CASSQDYQETQYF. CDR3 bases: TGTGCCAGCAGCCAAGACTATCAAGAGACCCAGTACTTC. Looking up the rest from reference TRBV14 and TRBJ2-5 gives the full variable domain: EAGVTQFPSHSVIEKGQTVTLRCDPISGHDNLYWYRRVMGKEIKFLLHFVKESKQDESGMPNNRFLAERTGGTYSTLKVQPAELEDSGVYFCASSQDYQETQYFGPGTRLLVL.

The chain couples TRBV4-3 to TRBJ2-1; 9 nucleotides line up with TRBD2. V dropped 1 base and J dropped 0; count of bases not matched to a gene: 7. This CDR3 has 18 residues. Germline V gives CDR1 LGHNA, CDR2 YSLEER. The CDR3 spells CASSQGIERGASYNEQFF. The DNA of the CDR3 is TGCGCCAGCAGCCAAGGGATCGAGCGGGGGGCCTCCTACAATGAGCAGTTCTTC.

This rearrangement joins TRBV4-3 to TRBJ2-7; a possible D gene is TRBD1 (7 bases). Looked up from germline, CDR1 is LGHNA and CDR2 is YSLEER. Trimming removed 3 bases from V and 5 bases from J, with 14 bases in between. The length of the CDR3 is 14 residues. CDR3 protein: CASSQGRGDHEQYF. The CDR3 DNA reads TGCGCCAGCAGCCAGGGCAGGGGGGACCACGAGCAGTACTTC.

As concerns this clone: This sample includes further DNA sequences coding for the same CDR3. The CDR3 sequence: CASSWGSNQPQHF. The CDR3 DNA is TGTGCCAGCAGTTGGGGTAGCAATCAGCCCCAGCATTTT. The chain links TRBV28 to TRBJ1-5; D is unclear. The V gene's germline CDR1 is MDHEN and CDR2 SYDVKM. This CDR3 has 13 amino acids. With 4 bases removed from V and 0 bases from J, the gap between germline ends came to 4 bases.

The chain links TRBV29-1 to TRBJ1-1, with 8 bases identical to TRBD1. Trimming cost V 4 bases and J 5 bases; bases outside gene matches: 9. The CDR3 has 14 residues. Germline V gene data show CDR1 as SQVTM and CDR2 as ANQGSEA. CDR3 bases: TGCAGCGTTGGGGAACGGACAGGGAATACTGAAGCTTTCTTT. It is translated as CSVGERTGNTEAFF.

The V call is TRBV30, the J call TRBJ2-2; the D is unclear. The CDR3 extends over 14 amino acids. The V end was cut by 3 bases, the J end by 3 bases, with 11 bases between. Germline CDR1 and CDR2: GTSNPN and SVGIG (reference sequence). CDR3 region: CAWRGGSDTGELFF. CDR3 coding DNA: TGTGCCTGGAGGGGCGGAAGCGACACCGGGGAGCTGTTTTTT.